A selection of T cell receptor beta chains follows, all from one sample in a study of blood T cell repertoires in COVID-19. Clones were read by immunoSEQ multiplex PCR, and TCRdb kept only the in-frame ones, dropping some. The sample has around 50,000 clones; 78% are singletons. Input material: PBMCs or T cells enriched from blood (not recorded which). These receptors came from a woman aged 45-65 years with acute COVID-19. CDR3s include the opening cysteine and the closing phenylalanine or tryptophan. Fields, in order: V gene, J gene, clone size, D gene, CDR3 protein, CDR3 DNA. A D gene is named only where the DNA matches it firmly. Size is omitted from some rows. Given values are once, few, many or a class for expanded clones.

>TRBV6-5|TRBJ2-7|.|TRBD1
CASSSGQGHRYEQYF
TGTGCCAGCAGTTCTGGACAGGGTCATAGGTACGAGCAGTACTTC
>TRBV19|TRBJ1-6|.|.
CASSPSGISYNSPLHF
TGTGCCAGTAGTCCTTCAGGGATCTCCTATAATTCACCCCTCCACTTT
>TRBV28|TRBJ1-5|.|TRBD1
CASSLGTGGNQPQHF
TGTGCCAGCAGCCTCGGGACAGGGGGGAATCAGCCCCAGCATTTT
>TRBV19|TRBJ2-2|.|.
CASSIGVQANTGELFF
TGTGCCAGTAGTATAGGAGTTCAGGCAAACACCGGGGAGCTGTTTTTT
>TRBV18|TRBJ1-2|few|.
CASSPLPSNYGYTF
TGTGCCAGCTCACCCCTTCCCTCGAACTATGGCTACACCTTC
>TRBV25-1|TRBJ2-7|.|TRBD1
CASSELGTGKNEQYF
TGTGCCAGCAGTGAATTGGGGACAGGGAAAAACGAGCAGTACTTC
>TRBV7-6|TRBJ2-1|.|.
CASSPAVGGVYNEQFF
TGTGCCAGCAGCCCTGCGGTAGGCGGGGTCTACAATGAGCAGTTCTTC
>TRBV19|TRBJ1-2|.|.
CASSEQGLGGYTF
TGTGCCAGTAGTGAGCAGGGGTTAGGGGGCTACACCTTC
>TRBV30|TRBJ1-6|.|.
CAWNPGSTAPLHF
TGTGCCTGGAATCCCGGTTCTACGGCACCCCTCCACTTT
>TRBV10-3|TRBJ1-2|.|.
CAISDRKGYGYTF
TGTGCCATCAGTGACAGGAAGGGGTATGGCTACACCTTC
>TRBV18|TRBJ2-7|.|.
CASSLGQLVSYEQYF
TGTGCCAGCTCACTTGGACAGCTTGTTTCCTACGAGCAGTACTTC
>TRBV6-6|TRBJ2-4|.|TRBD2
CASSRTPGLAGKNIQYF
TGTGCCAGCAGTCGCACGCCGGGACTAGCGGGAAAAAACATTCAGTACTTC
>TRBV7-3|TRBJ1-5|.|.
CASSFRESNQPQHF
TGTGCCAGCAGCTTCCGGGAGAGCAATCAGCCCCAGCATTTT
>TRBV3-1/TRBV3-2|TRBJ1-3|.|.
CASSLGGGSSGNTIYF
TGTGCCAGCAGCTTAGGCGGGGGGTCCTCTGGAAACACCATATATTTT
>TRBV5-1|TRBJ1-4|once|.
CASSLRVEPNEKLFF
TGCGCCAGCAGCTTGCGGGTAGAGCCTAATGAAAAACTGTTTTTT
>TRBV6-1|TRBJ2-7|.|TRBD1
CASSETGGSGEQYF
TGTGCCAGCAGTGAGACAGGGGGCTCGGGAGAGCAGTACTTC
>TRBV30|TRBJ1-5|.|.
CAWSVGAGERQPQHF
TGTGCCTGGAGTGTAGGGGCGGGAGAGCGTCAGCCCCAGCATTTT
>TRBV27|TRBJ2-5|.|.
CASSLGWVRGQETQYF
TGTGCCAGCAGTTTAGGGTGGGTGCGAGGGCAAGAGACCCAGTACTTC
>TRBV20-1|TRBJ2-1|.|.
CSASTGAYNEQFF
TGCAGTGCTAGTACCGGAGCCTACAATGAGCAGTTCTTC
>TRBV27|TRBJ2-7|.|TRBD1
CASTFMPGGIYEQYF
TGTGCCAGCACCTTTATGCCAGGGGGAATCTACGAGCAGTACTTC
>TRBV9|TRBJ2-7|.|.
CASSVEAGGGEQYF
TGTGCCAGCAGCGTAGAGGCAGGGGGAGGCGAGCAGTACTTC
>TRBV6-5|TRBJ2-7|.|.
CASSTPGGSYEQYF
TGTGCCAGCAGTACCCCCGGGGGCTCCTACGAGCAGTACTTC
>TRBV27|TRBJ1-5|.|TRBD1
CASRRTGGNQPQHF
TGTGCCAGCAGGAGGACAGGGGGCAATCAGCCCCAGCATTTT
>TRBV4-1|TRBJ2-3|once|TRBD2
CASSPTVGLAATDTQYF
TGCGCCAGCAGCCCTACCGTGGGACTAGCGGCCACAGATACGCAGTATTTT
>TRBV30|TRBJ1-2|once|TRBD1
CAWSVVGRGDYGYTF
TGTGCCTGGAGTGTAGTCGGCAGGGGGGACTATGGCTACACCTTC
>TRBV24-1|TRBJ1-1|.|.
CATSDSWTDEAFF
TGTGCCACCAGTGATTCGTGGACAGATGAAGCTTTCTTT
>TRBV5-1|TRBJ2-2|once|.
CASSLLTGELFF
TGCGCCAGCAGCTTGTTAACCGGGGAGCTGTTTTTT
>TRBV29-1|TRBJ2-3|.|TRBD2
CSVPAGGTDTQYF
TGCAGCGTTCCTGCGGGGGGGACAGATACGCAGTATTTT
>TRBV7-9|TRBJ1-5|.|.
CASSLGGLSGQPQHF
TGTGCCAGCAGCTTAGGGGGGCTATCGGGTCAGCCCCAGCATTTT
>TRBV15|TRBJ2-7|once|.
CATSREVVQGYEQYF
TGTGCCACCAGCAGAGAGGTTGTACAGGGATACGAGCAGTACTTC
>TRBV7-9|TRBJ1-1|.|.
CASSPPGGNTEAFF
TGTGCCAGCAGCCCTCCGGGGGGAAACACTGAAGCTTTCTTT
>TRBV7-9|TRBJ1-1|.|.
CASSSGVIEAFF
TGTGCCAGCAGCTCCGGGGTCATTGAAGCTTTCTTT
>TRBV2|TRBJ1-1|.|.
CASTDREVSANTEAFF
TGTGCCAGCACCGATAGAGAGGTTTCTGCGAACACTGAAGCTTTCTTT
>TRBV7-9|TRBJ1-2|.|TRBD1
CASSSTGIQGYTF
TGTGCCAGCAGCTCGACAGGGATTCAGGGCTACACCTTC
>TRBV27|TRBJ1-2|once|.
CASSPLGGHGYGYTF
TGTGCCAGCAGCCCCCTGGGGGGGCACGGCTATGGCTACACCTTC
>TRBV29-1|TRBJ1-3|.|.
CSVRVRGGNTIYF
TGCAGCGTTAGAGTCCGCGGAGGAAACACCATATATTTT
>TRBV2|TRBJ1-3|.|.
CANSGQGRSGNTIYF
TGTGCCAACAGTGGTCAGGGGCGCTCTGGAAACACCATATATTTT
>TRBV19|TRBJ1-6|once|.
CASSIRGETPLHF
TGTGCCAGTAGTATACGGGGGGAAACACCCCTCCACTTT
>TRBV2|TRBJ1-6|.|TRBD1
CASTQEGTGGSPLHF
TGTGCCAGCACCCAAGAAGGGACAGGGGGCTCACCCCTCCACTTT
>TRBV5-5|TRBJ2-5|.|TRBD2
CASSLGLAGGPETQYF
TGTGCCAGCAGCTTGGGACTAGCGGGGGGGCCAGAGACCCAGTACTTC
>TRBV5-1|TRBJ2-3|.|TRBD2
CASSPMGLAGGHYTDTQYF
TGCGCCAGCAGCCCAATGGGACTAGCGGGGGGGCATTACACAGATACGCAGTATTTT
>TRBV28|TRBJ2-1|.|.
CASSSGGDRAYNEQFF
TGTGCCAGCAGTTCCGGGGGGGACAGGGCCTACAATGAGCAGTTCTTC
>TRBV2|TRBJ1-3|few|.
CASSELGRPSGNTIYF
TGTGCCAGCAGTGAATTGGGGAGACCGTCTGGAAACACCATATATTTT
>TRBV7-3|TRBJ1-1|.|TRBD1
CASSLRQGHEAFF
TGTGCCAGCAGCCTCCGACAGGGACATGAAGCTTTCTTT
>TRBV28|TRBJ1-2|few|.
CASSLNNQGNGYTF
TGTGCCAGCAGTTTAAACAACCAGGGGAATGGCTACACCTTC
>TRBV29-1|TRBJ2-5|.|.
CSVVSGQETQYF
TGCAGCGTTGTGTCAGGGCAAGAGACCCAGTACTTC
>TRBV19|TRBJ1-1|.|.
CASSMSGGNTEAFF
TGTGCCAGTAGTATGTCGGGGGGGAACACTGAAGCTTTCTTT
>TRBV18|TRBJ1-4|.|.
CASSSERNPNEKLFF
TGTGCCAGCTCATCAGAGAGGAACCCAAATGAAAAACTGTTTTTT
>TRBV30|TRBJ1-5|.|.
CAWSRDRQPEAQHF
TGTGCCTGGAGTCGTGATCGGCAACCCGAGGCCCAGCATTTT
>TRBV10-3|TRBJ2-7|.|TRBD2
CAISEATGGNEQYF
TGTGCCATCAGTGAGGCCACGGGGGGGAACGAGCAGTACTTC
>TRBV7-9|TRBJ2-3|.|TRBD2
CASSSLHLAGATDTQYF
TGTGCCAGCAGCTCTCTCCACCTAGCGGGGGCCACAGATACGCAGTATTTT
>TRBV28|TRBJ1-5|.|TRBD1
CASSSGQGDQPQHF
TGTGCCAGCAGTTCCGGACAGGGCGATCAGCCCCAGCATTTT
>TRBV7-9|TRBJ2-1|.|TRBD2
CASSLTGLAAHNEQFF
TGTGCCAGCAGCCTCACGGGACTAGCGGCTCACAATGAGCAGTTCTTC
>TRBV6-1|TRBJ2-7|.|.
CASSEADSSYEQYF
TGTGCCAGCAGTGAAGCAGACAGCTCCTACGAGCAGTACTTC
>TRBV27|TRBJ2-7|.|TRBD2
CASSLISSGGPSVNEQYF
TGTGCCAGCAGTTTAATCAGTAGCGGGGGCCCCTCTGTCAACGAGCAGTACTTC
>TRBV19|TRBJ1-6|.|TRBD1
CASSPRQGFTLHF
TGTGCCAGTAGTCCAAGACAGGGATTCACCCTCCACTTT
>TRBV4-2|TRBJ1-1|.|TRBD1
CASSQDRQGSAFF
TGTGCCAGCAGCCAAGATCGACAGGGGAGCGCTTTCTTT
>TRBV28|TRBJ2-2|few|.
CASTTPGTPGTGELFF
TGTGCCAGCACCACTCCCGGGACACCCGGTACCGGGGAGCTGTTTTTT
>TRBV2|TRBJ1-2|.|.
CASSEPFYGYTF
TGTGCCAGCAGTGAACCCTTCTATGGCTACACCTTC